This TCR beta chain was identified in a study of T cell responses to AZD1222 COVID-19 vaccine. CDR3 size: 15 residues. V shed 6 bases, J shed 3 bases, and the junction held 10 bases outside the gene matches. Germline CDR1 is LNHDA and CDR2 is SQIVND (reference sequence). A single count supports this clone. Only in-frame clones appear in the TCRdb table, and some are missing; sequencing was by immunoSEQ multiplex PCR. The sample lists under 110,000 clones; over 75% were seen once. The chain has TRBV19 and TRBJ2-7; 8 nucleotides match TRBD1. This material consisted of peripheral blood, taken 28 days after the second AZD1222 dose. The TCR was taken from an adult who received the AZD1222 COVID-19 vaccine. CDR3: CASSQARDRIYEQYF. The CDR3 DNA reads as TGTGCCAGTAGCCAAGCCCGGGACAGGATCTACGAGCAGTACTTC.